Shown below are 15 T cell receptor beta chains from a single sample sequenced in a study of cytomegalovirus exposure and HLA in healthy donors. This PCR relied on a set of 60 Vbeta primers and 13 Jbeta primers. This table comes from immunoSEQ multiplex PCR, and its TCRdb copy is limited to in-frame clones, with some not included. The sample lists 150,000 to 200,000 clones, more than 70% occurring once. Sequencing was done on a sample of PBMCs. All receptors derive from a woman aged 40 to 55 in good health and CMV-seropositive.

This clone came up once. The chain has TRBV29-1 and TRBJ1-2, with D possibly TRBD1 on 6 matching bases. This CDR3 comprises 12 residues. Germline-derived CDR1 and CDR2 are SQVTM and ANQGSEA. Trimming removed 4 bases from V and 8 bases from J, with 14 bases in between. Here the CDR3 reads CSVGDTGYGYTF. The CDR3 DNA follows: TGCAGCGTTGGGGATACAGGGTACGGCTACACCTTC. The full variable domain, in which reference TRBV29-1 and TRBJ1-2 provide the parts outside the CDR3, is SAVISQKPSRDICQRGTSLTIQCQVDSQVTMMFWYRQQPGQSLTLIATANQGSEATYESGFVIDKFPISRPNLTFSTLTVSNMSPEDSSIYLCSVGDTGYGYTFGSGTRLTVV.

The chain uses TRBV25-1 and TRBJ2-1; D may be TRBD2 (5 bases). The CDR3 extends over 17 amino acids. Trimming shortened V by 5 bases and J by 12 bases, and 29 bases separated the two germline ends. Per germline, CDR1 MGHDK and CDR2 SYGVNS. CDR3 loop: CASSKRPPFTLLEPQFF. CDR3 nucleotides: TGTGCCAGCAGTAAGAGACCCCCTTTTACCTTACTAGAGCCGCAGTTCTTC.

This clone was recorded a few times. The V and J genes are TRBV28 and TRBJ1-5; D possibly corresponds to TRBD1 (6 bases). This CDR3 contains 15 residues. Germline values: CDR1 MDHEN, CDR2 SYDVKM. The V end was cut by 5 bases, the J end by 4 bases, with 15 bases between. The CDR3 loop is CASSGDTGPNQPQHF. DNA of the CDR3: TGTGCCAGCAGTGGGGACACAGGGCCGAATCAGCCCCAGCATTTT.

V usage is TRBV7-3 and J usage is TRBJ1-4; TRBD1 aligns across 10 bases. From germline, CDR1 is SGHTA and CDR2 FQGTGA. V lost 5 bases, J lost 7 bases, and 7 bases stayed unmatched. This CDR3 is 15 amino acids long. The CDR3 spells CASSPHGTGVEKLFF. DNA of the CDR3: TGTGCCAGCAGCCCCCACGGGACAGGGGTTGAAAAACTGTTTTTT.

The chain combines TRBV11-1 with TRBJ2-1; tentative D call: TRBD2 (6 bases). The germline CDR1 and CDR2 sequences are SGHAT and FQDESV (reference sequence). Trimming took off 5 bases at V and 10 bases at J, with 21 bases between the two ends. The CDR3 totals 15 residues. The CDR3 DNA sequence: TGTGCCAGCAGCCCGTCCCGGGACTCACGTCGAGAGCAGTTCTTC. Protein: CASSPSRDSRREQFF. The whole variable domain, filled in from reference TRBV11-1 and TRBJ2-1, reads EAEVAQSPRYKITEKSQAVAFWCDPISGHATLYWYRQILGQGPELLVQFQDESVVDDSQLPKDRFSAERLKGVDSTLKIQPAELGDSAMYLCASSPSRDSRREQFFGPGTRLTVL.

The rearrangement joins TRBV7-3 to TRBJ2-5; weak D call: TRBD2 (6 bases). CDR1 SGHTA and CDR2 FQGTGA come from the germline V gene. The CDR3 has 16 residues. V gave up 2 bases and J gave up 5 bases, with 18 bases separating them. The CDR3 here is CASSLQGPGASETQYF. CDR3 DNA sequence: TGTGCCAGCAGCTTACAGGGTCCGGGAGCCTCCGAGACCCAGTACTTC.

V gene TRBV7-2 combines with J gene TRBJ2-7; 10 nucleotides agree with TRBD1. The germline V gene encodes CDR1 SGHTA and CDR2 FQGNSA. The CDR3 consists of 14 residues. Germline trimming cut 8 bases from V and 2 bases from J; bases unmatched to any gene: 6. The DNA of the CDR3 is TGTGCCAGCGGGAGGGACAGGGGAGCCTACGAGCAGTACTTC. This translates into CASGRDRGAYEQYF. Together with reference TRBV7-2 and TRBJ2-7, the CDR3 gives the full variable domain: GAGVSQSPSNKVTEKGKDVELRCDPISGHTALYWYRQSLGQGLEFLIYFQGNSAPDKSGLPSDRFSAERTGGSVSTLTIQRTQQEDSAVYLCASGRDRGAYEQYFGPGTRLTVT.

This chain connects TRBV14 to TRBJ1-2; D possibly corresponds to TRBD1 (6 bases). Trimming left V 4 bases short and J 4 bases short, with 7 bases between. The CDR3 sequence is 12 residues long. Germline V gives CDR1 SGHDN, CDR2 FVKESK. CDR3 in amino acids: CASSRTAYGYTF. The CDR3 coding sequence is TGTGCCAGCAGCCGGACAGCCTATGGCTACACCTTC.

The DNA of the CDR3 is TGTGCCAGCAGCTTAGGTGGAGGAGGGGATACGCAGTATTTT. Protein sequence: CASSLGGGGDTQYF. The chain links TRBV7-8 to TRBJ2-3; tentatively, D is TRBD2 (6 bases). This CDR3 is 14 amino acids long. Germline lookup yields CDR1 SGHVS and CDR2 FQNEAQ. V lost 1 base to trimming and J lost 6 bases, with 11 bases between them.

The V gene is TRBV6-5, the J gene TRBJ2-7; TRBD1 aligns across 7 bases. There are 15 residues in the CDR3. V shed 5 bases and J 5 bases; nucleotides not matched to a gene: 12. The germline V gene encodes CDR1 MNHEY and CDR2 SVGAGI. The CDR3 bases are TGTGCCAGCAGTCCCCGAAGGGGGCTCGTCCACGAGCAGTACTTC. The encoded protein is CASSPRRGLVHEQYF.

Of note for this clone: Within the sample, other DNA sequences also encode this same CDR3. The V gene is TRBV5-4, the J gene TRBJ2-7; D gene ambiguous. The CDR3 consists of 13 residues. Germline CDR1 SGHNT, CDR2 YYREEE (reference sequence). V lost 0 bases to trimming and J lost 0 bases, with 4 bases between them. CDR3 amino acids: CASSLGSSYEQYF. CDR3 DNA: TGTGCCAGCAGCTTGGGTAGCTCCTACGAGCAGTACTTC.

The CDR3 region is CASSWLTRGTEAFF. CDR3 nucleotide sequence: TGTGCCAGCAGCTGGTTGACTCGAGGCACTGAAGCTTTCTTT. The gene calls are TRBV5-6 and TRBJ1-1; no reliable D call. Between the trimmed V and J ends, which lost 3 bases and 4 bases, there was a span of 13 bases. In germline, CDR1 is SGHDT, CDR2 YYEEEE. This CDR3 contains 14 residues.

The chain recombines TRBV7-2 with TRBJ2-5, with TRBD2 matching over 9 bases. V lost 0 bases, J lost 2 bases, and 13 bases stayed unmatched. This CDR3 spans 19 amino acids. Germline loops: CDR1 SGHTA, CDR2 FQGNSA. In DNA, the CDR3 is TGTGCCAGCAGCTTAGCGCTTAGTAGCGGGAGTCGGAGGCAAGAGACCCAGTACTTC. Translation gives CASSLALSSGSRRQETQYF.

The chain carries TRBV5-6 and TRBJ2-2; 14 positions match TRBD2. Germline CDR1 SGHDT, CDR2 YYEEEE. The CDR3 runs to 18 residues. The V gene end was trimmed by 4 bases and the J gene end by 0 bases; junction bases not matched to a gene: 5. CDR3 coding DNA: TGTGCCAGCAGCCCGGGACTAGCGGGAGAGACGAACACCGGGGAGCTGTTTTTT. As protein: CASSPGLAGETNTGELFF.

This sequence joins TRBV7-2 and TRBJ2-1; D might be TRBD2 (6 bases). V lost 5 bases, J lost 4 bases, and 21 bases lay in between. Per germline, CDR1 SGHTA and CDR2 FQGNSA. The CDR3 contains 17 residues. In DNA form, the CDR3 reads TGTGCCAGCAGCCATCCGTCAGGAGGGGCGTCGTACAATGAGCAGTTCTTC. Translation gives CASSHPSGGASYNEQFF.